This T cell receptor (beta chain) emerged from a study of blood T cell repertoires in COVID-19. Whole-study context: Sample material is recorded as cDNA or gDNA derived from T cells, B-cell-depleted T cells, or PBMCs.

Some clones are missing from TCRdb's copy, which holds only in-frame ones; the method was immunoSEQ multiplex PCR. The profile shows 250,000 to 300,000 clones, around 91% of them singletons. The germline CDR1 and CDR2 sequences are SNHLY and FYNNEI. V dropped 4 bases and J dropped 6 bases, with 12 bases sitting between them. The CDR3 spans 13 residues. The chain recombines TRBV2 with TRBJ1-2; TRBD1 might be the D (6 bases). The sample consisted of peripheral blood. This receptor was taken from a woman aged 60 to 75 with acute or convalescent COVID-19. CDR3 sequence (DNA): TGTGCCAGCAGTGGAACAGGGACTAATGGCTACACCTTC. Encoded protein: CASSGTGTNGYTF.